Here is one T cell receptor beta chain with its context. The sample comes from a study of technical replicates of blood from a few donors. This table comes from immunoSEQ multiplex PCR, and its TCRdb copy is limited to in-frame clones, with some not included. Among around 29,000 clones listed, 90% to 95% were seen once. The clonotype comes from a human donor in good health. Some clones in this sample may be carry-over from other donors' samples. Sequenced sample: PBMCs.

The CDR3 loop reads CASSQSGSGSTDTQYF. The CDR3 coding sequence is TGTGCCAGCAGCCAATCGGGTAGCGGGAGTACAGATACGCAGTATTTT. This chain connects TRBV4-2 to TRBJ2-3; 9 nucleotides agree with TRBD2. The CDR3 length is 16 residues. From germline, CDR1 is LGHNA and CDR2 YNFKEQ. The ends lost 2 bases at V and 3 bases at J; junction bases unmatched: 6.